This T cell receptor (beta chain) was observed in a study of tumor-infiltrating lymphocytes in primary liver carcinoma. Study-level background: Male and female patients aged 30 to 69 years made up the cohort.

CDR1 is MNHEY and CDR2 is SVGAGI in the germline V gene. CDR3 length equals 15 residues. V was shortened by 8 bases and J by 10 bases, with 21 bases between the two germline ends. A primer in the constant region served to generate TCR beta cDNA from 450 to 600 ng of total RNA. Library construction for TCR beta comprised three nested multiplex PCR rounds performed with slightly modified ARM-PCR. Primers for the first two PCR rounds were TRBV1-TRBV30 forward primers and a C-beta reverse primer (approximately 10 cycles per round). MiXCR was run by TCRdb on the multiplex PCR reads, yielding one entry per CDR3 protein. The sample records tens of thousands of distinct CDR3 sequences, 72% being singletons. Unsorted bulk tissue, roughly 20-33 mg of it, served as the source for co-extraction of RNA and DNA. Surgical resection treated primary liver carcinoma in the patients. Separate regions, five per tumor, were sampled.

What was sequenced was liver tumor tissue from sampling region 1. Subset specified: tumor region T1, superior pole. This sequence was found in a man in his forties or fifties with primary liver carcinoma and hepatitis B virus infection. This chain uses TRBV6-5 with TRBJ1-6, with D possibly TRBD1 on 6 matching bases. Here the CDR3 reads CASCPKVTGQSPLHF. DNA of the CDR3: TGTGCCAGCTGCCCCAAAGTGACAGGACAATCACCCCTCCACTTT.